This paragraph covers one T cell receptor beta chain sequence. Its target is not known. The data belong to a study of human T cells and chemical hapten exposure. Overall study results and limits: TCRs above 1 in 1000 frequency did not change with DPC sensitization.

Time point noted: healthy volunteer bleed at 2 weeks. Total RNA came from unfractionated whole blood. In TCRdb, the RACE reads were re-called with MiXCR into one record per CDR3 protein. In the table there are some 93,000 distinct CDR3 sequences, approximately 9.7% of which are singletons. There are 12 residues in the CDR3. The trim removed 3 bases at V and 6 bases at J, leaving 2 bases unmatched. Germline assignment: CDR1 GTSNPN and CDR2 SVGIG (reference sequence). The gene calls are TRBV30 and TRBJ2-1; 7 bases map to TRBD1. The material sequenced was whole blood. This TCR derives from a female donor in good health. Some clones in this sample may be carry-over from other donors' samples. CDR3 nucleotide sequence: TGTGCCTGGAGACAGGGGTCCAATGAGCAGTTCTTC. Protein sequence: CAWRQGSNEQFF. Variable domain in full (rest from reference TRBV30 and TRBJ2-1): SQTIHQWPATLVQPVGSPLSLECTVEGTSNPNLYWYRQAAGRGLQLLFYSVGIGQISSEVPQNLSASRPQDRQFILSSKKLLLSDSGFYLCAWRQGSNEQFFGPGTRLTVL.